The 20 T cell receptor beta chains below were found in one sample sequenced in a study of blood T cell repertoires in COVID-19 (dated by TCRdb to the early 2020s). Receptors were amplified or captured by the immunoSEQ multiplex PCR assay. The table was pulled from immuneACCESS by TCRdb, which kept in-frame rearrangements only. Such tables lose some clones; where checked, under half of the loss comes from unresolved V genes, and the rest has no known cause. The sample has 220,000 or so clones on record, 85% to 90% of them singletons. The ten biggest clones cover approximately 3.5% of the sample. The sequenced sample was PBMCs or T cells enriched from blood (not recorded which). The receptors originated from a woman between 18 and 29 years old in a cohort exposed to, infected with or recovered from COVID-19 (not recorded which).

This clone was observed a single time. The CDR3 sequence is CAISDQGTPLHF. CDR3 DNA: TGTGCCATCAGTGACCAGGGTACACCCCTCCACTTT. The J gene is TRBJ1-6, the V gene TRBV10-3, with TRBD1 as a possible D gene (5 bases). The CDR3 covers 12 residues. Trimming took 3 bases from V and 11 from J, leaving 8 bases between them. Germline CDR1 is ENHRY and CDR2 is SYGVKD.

The chain recombines TRBV7-2 with TRBJ1-4, with D possibly matching TRBD1 (5 bases). Germline V CDR1 and CDR2: SGHTA, FQGNSA. The CDR3 covers 15 residues. Trimming removed 1 base at V and 8 bases at J, with 14 bases between. CDR3 in DNA: TGTGCCAGCAGCTTAGATTCGGGGCGGGGGGAAAAACTGTTTTTT. This translates into CASSLDSGRGEKLFF.

The chain employs TRBV11-3 and TRBJ2-5; no definite D call. This CDR3 has 13 residues. Between the trimmed V and J ends, which lost 4 bases and 1 base, there was a span of 7 bases. CDR1 is SGHNT and CDR2 is YENEEA in the germline V gene. As DNA, the CDR3 is TGTGCCAGCAGCTCCGGGTCCCAAGAGACCCAGTACTTC. Encoded protein: CASSSGSQETQYF.

J is TRBJ2-2 and V is TRBV6-4, with 8 bases identical to TRBD1. V was pared by 6 bases and J by 7 bases, with 4 bases of the junction left unmatched. The V gene's germline CDR1 is MRHNA and CDR2 SNTAGT. CDR3 size: 13 residues. The CDR3 spells CASRTGDDGELFF. CDR3 DNA: TGTGCCAGCAGGACAGGGGATGACGGGGAGCTGTTTTTT.

The rearrangement uses TRBV28 and TRBJ1-5; the match to TRBD1 covers 7 bases. Germline V gene data show CDR1 as MDHEN and CDR2 as SYDVKM. V trimming: 10 bases; J trimming: 2 bases; junction bases outside the gene matches: 11. CDR3 length: 15 residues. The CDR3 DNA sequence: TGTGCCACCAAACAGGGGTCGTTGGGCAATCAGCCCCAGCATTTT. Translated, it gives CATKQGSLGNQPQHF.

In DNA form, the CDR3 reads TGTGCCAGCACTAATAGCGGGAGGGGGGAGACCCAGTACTTC. Translated: CASTNSGRGETQYF. V gene TRBV6-5 combines with J gene TRBJ2-5; TRBD2 matches 11 bases. Losses at the gene ends were 7 bases for V and 5 bases for J; bases not matched to a gene: 6. The CDR3 has 14 amino acids. CDR1 is MNHEY, CDR2 SVGAGI, per germline.

The chain recombines TRBV6-5 with TRBJ1-2; TRBD1 matches 7 bases. Germline V gives CDR1 MNHEY, CDR2 SVGAGI. CDR3 length equals 13 residues. Trimming cost V 6 bases and J 6 bases; bases outside gene matches: 7. The CDR3 sequence: CASRGRQGHGYTF. The CDR3 nucleotides are TGTGCCAGCAGGGGTCGACAGGGCCATGGCTACACCTTC.

V and J are TRBV11-2 and TRBJ2-7, with 7 bases aligning to TRBD1. Germline V CDR1 and CDR2: SGHAT, FQNNGV. The CDR3 spans 14 residues. V was pared by 6 bases and J by 0 bases, with 5 bases of the junction left unmatched. The CDR3 DNA follows: TGTGCCAGCAGTCGGGACAGTAGCTCCTACGAGCAGTACTTC. Protein product: CASSRDSSSYEQYF.

On this clone itself: The sample holds other DNA sequences that translate to the same CDR3. This chain uses TRBV18 with TRBJ1-1, with a weak D call TRBD1 (6 bases). The CDR3 is 14 amino acids. V shed 3 bases and J shed 1 base, with 9 bases lying between them. From germline, CDR1 is KGHSH and CDR2 LQKENI. The CDR3 spells CASSPQTGNTEAFF. The CDR3 coding sequence is TGTGCCAGCTCACCGCAGACAGGGAACACTGAAGCTTTCTTT. Drawing the rest from reference TRBV18 and TRBJ1-1, the complete variable domain is NAGVMQNPRHLVRRRGQEARLRCSPMKGHSHVYWYRQLPEEGLKFMVYLQKENIIDESGMPKERFSAEFPKEGPSILRIQQVVRGDSAAYFCASSPQTGNTEAFFGQGTRLTVV.

The rearrangement links TRBV19 to TRBJ2-4; no clear D. CDR1 is LNHDA, CDR2 SQIVND, per germline (reference sequence). The ends were cut back, 6 bases at V and 0 bases at J, with 6 bases in the middle. The CDR3 is made up of 13 amino acids. The CDR3 sequence: CASRQTAKNIQYF. In DNA, the CDR3 is TGTGCCAGTAGACAGACAGCCAAAAACATTCAGTACTTC.

The CDR3 is CSIRDSGEQYF. For the CDR3, the DNA is TGCAGCATCAGGGACTCGGGGGAGCAGTACTTC. The chain recombines TRBV29-1 with TRBJ2-7; TRBD2 might be the D (6 bases). This CDR3 has 11 amino acids. The V end lost 8 bases, the J end lost 7 bases, and 15 bases lay between the germline ends. Germline CDR1 reads SQVTM; CDR2 reads ANQGSEA.

The chain combines TRBV28 with TRBJ1-2; TRBD1 matches 12 bases. CDR3 length: 16 amino acids. Germline values: CDR1 MDHEN, CDR2 SYDVKM. Germline trimming cut 4 bases from V and 7 bases from J; bases unmatched to any gene: 10. CDR3 coding DNA: TGTGCCAGCAGTTCCAACCAGGGACAGGGGGCGGTTGGCTACACCTTC. Residues: CASSSNQGQGAVGYTF.

The chain combines TRBV19 with TRBJ1-2, with D maybe TRBD1 (5 bases). CDR1 and CDR2 (germline): LNHDA, SQIVND (reference sequence). The length of the CDR3 is 16 residues. The ends were cut back, 6 bases at V and 2 bases at J, with 19 bases in the middle. CDR3 residues: CASRPRGGVHNYGYTF. The CDR3 DNA is TGTGCCAGTAGGCCCCGCGGAGGGGTCCACAACTATGGCTACACCTTC.

The chain joins TRBV5-6 to TRBJ1-1, with 10 bases matching TRBD1. Germline V gives CDR1 SGHDT, CDR2 YYEEEE. CDR3 length: 16 amino acids. V was pared by 4 bases and J by 0 bases, with 6 bases of the junction left unmatched. The CDR3 nucleotides are TGTGCCAGCAGCCGGACAGGGGGATATTTGAACACTGAAGCTTTCTTT. This translates into CASSRTGGYLNTEAFF.

There are a few counts of this clone. V and J are TRBV5-1 and TRBJ1-3; the match to TRBD1 covers 7 bases. The CDR3 loop spans 14 amino acids. Germline CDR1 SGHRS, CDR2 YFSETQ. Trimming cost V 4 bases and J 4 bases; bases outside gene matches: 5. In nucleotides, the CDR3 is TGCGCCAGCAGCATGGGGACAGCCGGAAACACCATATATTTT. Translated: CASSMGTAGNTIYF.

V is TRBV5-1 and J is TRBJ1-1; tentatively, D is TRBD1 (5 bases). Trimming pared 0 bases from V and 6 bases from J, leaving 12 bases between. CDR3 size: 14 residues. CDR1 and CDR2 from the germline V gene are SGHRS and YFSETQ. CDR3 sequence reads: CASSLGGRESEAFF. The CDR3, as DNA: TGCGCCAGCAGCTTGGGAGGCAGGGAATCTGAAGCTTTCTTT.

The chain is built from TRBV2 and TRBJ1-6; TRBD1 might be the D (6 bases). V was trimmed by 2 bases and J by 5 bases, leaving 10 bases between them. This CDR3 region has 15 residues. Germline values: CDR1 SNHLY, CDR2 FYNNEI. The CDR3 spells CASSEQGNNNSPLHF. The CDR3 DNA is TGTGCCAGCAGTGAACAGGGGAATAATAATTCACCCCTCCACTTT. Full variable domain (outside the CDR3, taken from reference TRBV2 and TRBJ1-6): EPEVTQTPSHQVTQMGQEVILRCVPISNHLYFYWYRQILGQKVEFLVSFYNNEISEKSEIFDDQFSVERPDGSNFTLKIRSTKLEDSAMYFCASSEQGNNNSPLHFGNGTRLTVT.

This chain joins TRBV6-2 or TRBV6-3 and TRBJ2-1; D is ambiguous. The germline V gene encodes CDR1 MNHEY and CDR2 SVGEGT. Deletions cut 6 bases from V and 7 bases from J, with 10 bases between. CDR3 length: 12 residues. The CDR3 bases are TGTGCCAGCAGCAGAGACTGGAATGAGCAGTTCTTC. Translated: CASSRDWNEQFF.

J is TRBJ2-1 and V is TRBV24-1; 11 nucleotides align to TRBD2. This CDR3 is 17 amino acids long. Germline CDR1 KGHDR, CDR2 SFDVKD. V was pared by 3 bases and J by 0 bases, with 3 bases of the junction left unmatched. The CDR3 is CATSDPSGGSSYNEQFF. CDR3 bases: TGTGCCACCAGTGATCCTAGCGGGGGGAGCTCCTACAATGAGCAGTTCTTC.

V usage is TRBV2 and J usage is TRBJ2-5; D might be TRBD1 (5 bases). The CDR3 length is 14 residues. Trimming took off 3 bases at V and 7 bases at J, with 15 bases between the two ends. Germline-derived CDR1 and CDR2 are SNHLY and FYNNEI. CDR3 sequence (DNA): TGTGCCAGCAGTGAGGGGCAGGCTAGAGGGACCCAGTACTTC. Amino acid sequence: CASSEGQARGTQYF.